Presented here are 15 T cell receptor beta chains from one specimen sequenced in a study of CD8 T cells in ankylosing spondylitis (TCRdb year 2017). The protocol used for the library was 5' RACE. The sequencer listed for this sample is Illumina HiSeq 2500. Using fastp at Q25 and MiXCR, TCRdb reprocessed the public reads and kept productive beta chains. Entries are consolidated by CDR3 protein sequence, retaining the most common genes and DNA. The sample profile shows approximately 350,000 distinct CDR3 sequences; 20% of them were found once. The top ten hold about an eighth of the sample. Sequencing was done on a sample of blood, either unsorted or a sorted T cell fraction (not recorded which). The source of these receptors is a male donor with ankylosing spondylitis or in good health (not recorded which).

The chain recombines TRBV27 with TRBJ2-7; 8 positions agree with TRBD1. The CDR3 is made up of 17 amino acids. The germline CDR1 and CDR2 sequences are MNHEY and SMNVEV (reference sequence). J was trimmed by 0 bases and V by 5 bases; bases with no gene match: 12. CDR3 loop: CASSPLPGQAFSYEQYF. Written as DNA, the CDR3 is TGTGCCAGCAGTCCCCTACCGGGACAGGCCTTCTCCTACGAGCAGTACTTC.

This chain links TRBV20-1 with TRBJ2-1, with D unresolved. The V end was cut by 2 bases, the J end by 5 bases, with 7 bases between. CDR3 size: 12 residues. CDR1 is DFQATT and CDR2 is SNEGSKA in the germline V gene (reference sequence). The CDR3 spells CSARWPNNEQFF. The CDR3 DNA is TGCAGTGCTAGATGGCCGAACAATGAGCAGTTCTTC.

In its sample, this clonotype was seen a few times. The rearrangement uses TRBV12-3 or TRBV12-4 and TRBJ2-2; no reliable D call. V was shortened by 6 bases and J by 5 bases, with 10 bases between the two germline ends. This CDR3 has 13 residues. The CDR3: CASSPGETGELFF. CDR3 DNA sequence: TGTGCCAGCAGCCCTGGGGAAACCGGGGAGCTGTTTTTT.

The genes are TRBV7-9 and TRBJ2-7, with D uncertain. Trimming cost V 0 bases and J 3 bases, with 12 bases left between them. CDR1 SEHNR and CDR2 FQNEAQ come from the germline V gene (reference sequence). This CDR3 contains 15 residues. The chain's CDR3 is CASSLASAENYEQYF. The CDR3 DNA is TGTGCCAGCAGCTTAGCTTCGGCAGAAAACTACGAGCAGTACTTC.

This clonotype appeared a few times. The J gene is TRBJ2-3, the V gene TRBV12-3 or TRBV12-4; TRBD1 agrees at 7 bases. This CDR3 comprises 14 residues. V lost 7 bases, J lost 4 bases, and 8 bases stayed unmatched. This chain's CDR3 is CASMVTGVADTQYF. The CDR3 nucleotides are TGTGCCAGCATGGTCACAGGGGTGGCAGATACGCAGTATTTT.

This clonotype has more than one count but fewer than ten. The V gene is TRBV29-1, the J gene TRBJ2-7, with D possibly TRBD1 on 6 matching bases. Trimming took off 5 bases at V and 2 bases at J, with 13 bases between the two ends. The CDR3 is 13 residues long. CDR1 is SQVTM, CDR2 ANQGSEA, per germline. In DNA form, the CDR3 reads TGCAGCGTTAATGACCGGGACACCTACGAGCAGTACTTC. This gives the protein CSVNDRDTYEQYF.

V and J are TRBV4-1 and TRBJ2-4; 7 positions agree with TRBD1. After removal of 2 bases from V and 2 bases from J, the junction contained 6 bases not matched to a gene. Germline V gives CDR1 MGHRA, CDR2 YSYEKL. The CDR3 consists of 16 residues. The CDR3 here is CASSQTDRESKNIQYF. CDR3 sequence (DNA): TGCGCCAGCAGCCAAACCGACAGGGAGTCCAAAAACATTCAGTACTTC.

The chain joins TRBV6-1 to TRBJ2-1; 12 bases align to TRBD2. CDR3 size: 16 residues. Germline V gene lookup returns CDR1 MNHNS and CDR2 SASEGT. V gave up 4 bases and J gave up 8 bases; unmatched junction bases: 9. The CDR3 sequence: CASSATLAGGQDEQFF. For the CDR3, the DNA is TGTGCCAGCAGTGCTACCCTAGCGGGGGGGCAGGATGAGCAGTTCTTC.

V usage is TRBV12-3 or TRBV12-4 and J usage is TRBJ2-5; no firm D call. Trimming pared 5 bases from V and 2 bases from J, leaving 9 bases between. The CDR3 is made up of 13 amino acids. The CDR3 reads CASSPRWQETQYF. CDR3 DNA sequence: TGTGCCAGCAGTCCCCGGTGGCAAGAGACCCAGTACTTC.

The chain uses TRBV6-5 and TRBJ1-4; no clear D gene. Trimming stripped 2 bases from V and 5 bases from J, with 9 bases between. The CDR3 sequence is 14 residues long. CDR1 is MNHEY, CDR2 SVGAGI, per germline. The CDR3 protein is CASSYSPVNEKLFF. CDR3 nucleotides: TGTGCCAGCAGTTACAGTCCGGTAAATGAAAAACTGTTTTTT.

This chain links TRBV29-1 with TRBJ2-7; TRBD1 agrees at 10 bases. This CDR3 has 14 amino acids. Germline trimming cut 0 bases from V and 6 bases from J; bases unmatched to any gene: 5. From germline, CDR1 is SQVTM and CDR2 ANQGSEA. CDR3 coding DNA: TGCAGCGTTGAAGACGGACAGGGGGGGGGCGAGCAGTACTTC. Amino acid sequence: CSVEDGQGGGEQYF.

V usage is TRBV29-1 and J usage is TRBJ2-5, with 15 bases fitting TRBD2. There are 19 residues in the CDR3. The junction had 16 bases not matched to a gene; V was cut back by 6 bases and J by 2 bases. Per germline, CDR1 SQVTM and CDR2 ANQGSEA. The CDR3 loop reads CSVNGLGLAGGNDQETQYF. The CDR3, as DNA: TGCAGCGTCAACGGACTAGGACTAGCGGGGGGGAACGATCAAGAGACCCAGTACTTC.

The chain uses TRBV20-1 and TRBJ2-7; 11 bases align to TRBD1. V lost 4 bases, J lost 3 bases, and 8 bases stayed unmatched. Germline V gene lookup returns CDR1 DFQATT and CDR2 SNEGSKA (reference sequence). This CDR3 is built from 15 residues. The DNA for the CDR3 is TGCAGTGCTACGGGACAGGGGGTCCCCTACTACGAGCAGTACTTC. Translated, it gives CSATGQGVPYYEQYF.

This clonotype was seen a handful of times. This chain connects TRBV28 to TRBJ2-5; 9 bases fit TRBD1. In germline, CDR1 is MDHEN, CDR2 SYDVKM. V shed 6 bases and J 2 bases; nucleotides not matched to a gene: 4. CDR3 length equals 14 residues. CDR3: CASRGGTGQETQYF. The CDR3 bases are TGTGCCAGCAGGGGGGGGACAGGGCAAGAGACCCAGTACTTC. The full variable domain, its missing parts supplied by reference TRBV28 and TRBJ2-5, is DVKVTQSSRYLVKRTGEKVFLECVQDMDHENMFWYRQDPGLGLRLIYFSYDVKMKEKGDIPEGYSVSREKKERFSLILESASTNQTSMYLCASRGGTGQETQYFGPGTRLLVL.

In this sample, this clonotype turned up a few times. J is TRBJ2-7 and V is TRBV12-3 or TRBV12-4; 12 bases match TRBD2. The junction had 4 bases not matched to a gene; V was cut back by 6 bases and J by 4 bases. CDR3 length equals 14 residues. CDR3 nucleotides: TGTGCCAGCAGCAGGACTAGCGGGGAGTACGAGCAGTACTTC. It is translated as CASSRTSGEYEQYF.